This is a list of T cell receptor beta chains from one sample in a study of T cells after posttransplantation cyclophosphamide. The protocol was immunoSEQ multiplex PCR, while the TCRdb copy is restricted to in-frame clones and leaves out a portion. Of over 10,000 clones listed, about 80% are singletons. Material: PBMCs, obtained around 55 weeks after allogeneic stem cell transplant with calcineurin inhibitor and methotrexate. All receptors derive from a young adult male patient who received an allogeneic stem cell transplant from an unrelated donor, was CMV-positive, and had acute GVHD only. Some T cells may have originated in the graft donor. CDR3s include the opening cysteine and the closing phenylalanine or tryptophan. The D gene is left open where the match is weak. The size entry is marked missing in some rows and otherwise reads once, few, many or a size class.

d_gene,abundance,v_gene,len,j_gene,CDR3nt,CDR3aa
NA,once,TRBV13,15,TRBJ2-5,TGTGCCAGCAGCTCTGGACAGACATTCCAAGAGACCCAGTACTTC,CASSSGQTFQETQYF
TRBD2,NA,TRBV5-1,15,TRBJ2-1,TGCGCCAGCAGCCCTTCGGGGGGTGATTATGATGAGCAGTTCTTC,CASSPSGGDYDEQFF
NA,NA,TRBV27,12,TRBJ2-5,TGTGCCAGCCGACCCCCGGGGGAGACCCAGTACTTC,CASRPPGETQYF
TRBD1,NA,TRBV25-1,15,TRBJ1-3,TGTGCCAGCAGTGCAGGGGGCTTGGCTGGAAACACCATATATTTT,CASSAGGLAGNTIYF
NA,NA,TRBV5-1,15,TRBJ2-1,TGCGCCAGCAGCGCTGTGGGGGGTAACTACAATGAGCAGTTCTTC,CASSAVGGNYNEQFF
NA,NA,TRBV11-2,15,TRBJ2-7,TGTGCCAGCAGCTTAGATAGGGCAGGGAACTACGAGCAGTACTTC,CASSLDRAGNYEQYF
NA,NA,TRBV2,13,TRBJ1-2,TGTGCCAGCAGGAAGGGGACTGATTATGGCTACACCTTC,CASRKGTDYGYTF
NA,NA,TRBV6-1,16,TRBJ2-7,TGTGCCAGCAGTGACAGGGCATACAGCTCCTCCTACGAGCAGTACTTC,CASSDRAYSSSYEQYF
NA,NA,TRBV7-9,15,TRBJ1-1,TGTGCCAGCAGCTTATCCGGGGGAGTCGGAGCTGAAGCTTTCTTT,CASSLSGGVGAEAFF
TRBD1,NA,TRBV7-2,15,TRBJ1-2,TGTGCCAGCAGCGCCAGACAGGGGGCGAGGTATGGCTACACCTTC,CASSARQGARYGYTF
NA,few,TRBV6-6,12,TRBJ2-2,TGTGCCGGGTCCGGGGGAAGCGGGGAGCTGTTTTTT,CAGSGGSGELFF
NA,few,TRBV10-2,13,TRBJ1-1,TGCGCCAGCAGTGAGTCGGCCAACACTGAAGCTTTCTTT,CASSESANTEAFF
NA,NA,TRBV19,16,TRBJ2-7,TGTGCCAGTAGTATTGGGCAAAGGCAGGGGTCCTACGAGCAGTACTTC,CASSIGQRQGSYEQYF
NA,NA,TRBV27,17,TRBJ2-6,TGTGCCAGCAGCCGTTGGGCCCCGAGGGCCGGGGCCAACGTCCTGACTTTC,CASSRWAPRAGANVLTF
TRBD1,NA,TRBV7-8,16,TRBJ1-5,TGTGCCAGCAGCTCCAGCCCAACAGGGGGCAATCAGCCCCAGCATTTT,CASSSSPTGGNQPQHF
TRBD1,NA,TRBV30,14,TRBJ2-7,TGTGCCTGGACCCCGGGGACAGTCTCCTACGAGCAGTACTTC,CAWTPGTVSYEQYF
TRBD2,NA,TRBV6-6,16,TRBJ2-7,TGTGCCAGCAGTCCCAGCCTAGCGGGAGGGCAAAGGGGGCAGTACTTC,CASSPSLAGGQRGQYF
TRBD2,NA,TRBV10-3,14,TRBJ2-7,TGTGCCACTAGGGCAGCGGGGGCGATCTACGAGCAGTACTTC,CATRAAGAIYEQYF
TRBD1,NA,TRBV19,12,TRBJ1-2,TGTGCCAGTATTGGGACAGGGGGTGGCTACACCTTC,CASIGTGGGYTF
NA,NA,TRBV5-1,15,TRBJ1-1,TGCGCCAGCAGCTTGGGGAGGGGAGTGAACACTGAAGCTTTCTTT,CASSLGRGVNTEAFF
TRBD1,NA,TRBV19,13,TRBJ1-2,TGTGCCAGTAAGGACAGGGGTAACTATGGCTACACCTTC,CASKDRGNYGYTF
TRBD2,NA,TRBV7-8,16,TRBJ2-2,TGTGCCAGCAGCTTGGGACTAGCGGGAGGAACCGGGGAGCTGTTTTTT,CASSLGLAGGTGELFF
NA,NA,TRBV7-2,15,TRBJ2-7,TGTGCCAGCAGCTCTTGGATGGGGGCAGCCTACGAGCAGTACTTC,CASSSWMGAAYEQYF
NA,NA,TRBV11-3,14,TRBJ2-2,TGTGCCAGCAGCTTAGTAGGAGGTCCCGGGGAGCTGTTTTTT,CASSLVGGPGELFF
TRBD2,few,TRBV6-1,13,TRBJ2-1,TGTGCCAGCGGGGCGGGAGCCTACAATGAGCAGTTCTTC,CASGAGAYNEQFF
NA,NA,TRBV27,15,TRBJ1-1,TGTGCCAGCAGTTTAAGTCCGCGGGTGAACACTGAAGCTTTCTTT,CASSLSPRVNTEAFF
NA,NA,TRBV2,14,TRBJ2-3,TGTGCCAGCAGGACAACAGGGCCCACAGATACGCAGTATTTT,CASRTTGPTDTQYF
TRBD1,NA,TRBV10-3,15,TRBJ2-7,TGTGCCATCAGTCGTATCGACAGGGGGCTCTACGAGCAGTACTTC,CAISRIDRGLYEQYF
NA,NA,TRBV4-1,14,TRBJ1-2,TGCGCCAGCAGCCAAGATAAAGGGGCGCGCGGCTACACCTTC,CASSQDKGARGYTF
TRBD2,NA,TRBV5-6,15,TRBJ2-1,TGTGCCAGCAGCTTAGGCTCCGGGGGGGCTAGAAAGCAGTTCTTC,CASSLGSGGARKQFF
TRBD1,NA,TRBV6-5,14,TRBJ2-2,TGTGCCAGCAGTTACAGGGGGCTGACCGGGGAGCTGTTTTTT,CASSYRGLTGELFF
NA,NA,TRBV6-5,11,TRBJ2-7,TGTGCCAGCAGTTTCGGACAGAAGCAGTACTTC,CASSFGQKQYF
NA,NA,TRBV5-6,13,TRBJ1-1,TGTGCCAGCAGCTTGACAGGACGAACTGAAGCTTTCTTT,CASSLTGRTEAFF
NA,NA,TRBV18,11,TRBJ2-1,TGTGCCAGCTCACCCGGGACACAGCAGTTCTTC,CASSPGTQQFF
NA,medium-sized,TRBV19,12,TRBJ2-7,TGTGCCAGTAGTAATCGACTAGGGGAGCAGTACTTC,CASSNRLGEQYF
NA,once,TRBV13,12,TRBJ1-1,TGTGCCAGCAGCTTAGGTACAGGTGAAGCTTTCTTT,CASSLGTGEAFF
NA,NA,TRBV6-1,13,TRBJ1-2,TGTGCCAGCAGGACCGACAGGTACTTTGGCTACACCTTC,CASRTDRYFGYTF
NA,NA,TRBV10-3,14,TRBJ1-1,TGTGCCATCAGTGACGGTCAGGGGAACACTGAAGCTTTCTTT,CAISDGQGNTEAFF
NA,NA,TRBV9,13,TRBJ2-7,TGTGCCAGCAGCGGAGGCCCCGCAAACGAGCAGTACTTC,CASSGGPANEQYF
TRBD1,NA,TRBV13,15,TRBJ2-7,TGTGCCAGCAGCTCGACGGACAGGGGTGACTACGAGCAGTACTTC,CASSSTDRGDYEQYF
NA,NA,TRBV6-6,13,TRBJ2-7,TGTGCCAGCAAGGGCCAGGGTGGCGGCGAGCAGTACTTC,CASKGQGGGEQYF
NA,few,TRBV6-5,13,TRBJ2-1,TGTGCCAGCAGTTCCCTGTCAAGAGGAGGTCTGTTCTTC,CASSSLSRGGLFF
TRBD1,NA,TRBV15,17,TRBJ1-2,TGTGCCACCAGCAGGGGGAAAGGGACAGAAGAGAGATATGGCTACACCTTC,CATSRGKGTEERYGYTF
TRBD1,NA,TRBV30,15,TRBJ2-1,TGTGCCTGGAGTGTACTCAGGGGGCTATACAATGAGCAGTTCTTC,CAWSVLRGLYNEQFF
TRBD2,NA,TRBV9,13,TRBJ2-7,TGTGCCTGCCGAGCGGGAACAAAATACGAGCAGTACTTC,CACRAGTKYEQYF
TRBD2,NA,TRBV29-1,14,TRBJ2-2,TGCAGCGCCACTAGCGGGAGGGCTTCCGGGGAGCTGTTTTTT,CSATSGRASGELFF
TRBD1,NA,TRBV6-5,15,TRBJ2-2,TGTGCCAGCAGTCGGGACAGGGGAGACACCGGGGAGCTGTTTTTT,CASSRDRGDTGELFF
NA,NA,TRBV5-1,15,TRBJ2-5,TGCGCCAGCAGCTTGGTTACGGGGTGGCAAGAGACCCAGTACTTC,CASSLVTGWQETQYF
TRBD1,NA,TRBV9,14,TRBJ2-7,TGTGCCAGCAGCACGGGACAGCAGACCTACGAGCAGTACTTC,CASSTGQQTYEQYF
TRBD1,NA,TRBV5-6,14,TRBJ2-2,TGTGCCAGCAGCTCCCGGACAGGCACCGGGGAGCTGTTTTTT,CASSSRTGTGELFF
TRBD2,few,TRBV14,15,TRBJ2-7,TGTGCCAGCAGGGCTAGCGGGGGAAAAACCTACGAGCAGTACTTC,CASRASGGKTYEQYF
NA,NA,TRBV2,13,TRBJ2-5,TGTGCCAGCAACCGGTCTCCGCAAGAGACCCAGTACTTC,CASNRSPQETQYF
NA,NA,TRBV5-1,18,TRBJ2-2,TGCGCCAGCTACAAAGTATACGAGGGGACTTCGAACACCGGGGAGCTGTTTTTT,CASYKVYEGTSNTGELFF
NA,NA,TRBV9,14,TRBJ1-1,TGTGCCAGCAGCGAACCGGGGGGGAACACTGAAGCTTTCTTT,CASSEPGGNTEAFF
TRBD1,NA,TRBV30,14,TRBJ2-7,TGTGCCTGGAGCCCGGGACAGGGGACCGGGGAGCAGTACTTC,CAWSPGQGTGEQYF